The rows below give T cell receptor beta chains drawn from one sample of a study of blood T cell repertoires in COVID-19. Profiling relied on immunoSEQ multiplex PCR, and the TCRdb table lists in-frame clones only, not all of them. The sample records approximately 250,000 clones, 90% being singletons. The source material was PBMCs or T cells enriched from blood (not recorded which). The receptor source for this set is a woman between 25 and 40 years old with acute COVID-19. Each CDR3 is given with its conserved first and last residue. A D gene is named only where the DNA matches it firmly. Where a row states a size, it is once, few, many or the class of an expanded clone; other rows omit it.

>.|14|TRBV7-9|.
CASSLVRKPYEQYF
>TRBD1|14|TRBV19|.
CATGGQGGYQPQHF
>.|17|TRBV13|.
CASSLMGGLAFAGELFF
>TRBD1|16|TRBV4-2|.
CASSQEQGAPTDTQYF
>.|15|TRBV5-4|.
CASSIRRDPYNEQFF
>.|13|TRBV7-9|.
CASSLEGYYGYTF
>TRBD1|16|TRBV3-1/TRBV3-2|.
CASSQEPTGSSYEQYF
>.|18|TRBV7-2|few
CASSPSTGRAIITGELFF
>TRBD1|13|TRBV29-1|once
CSALQGANYGYTF
>TRBD1|13|TRBV27|.
CASTTQGASEQYF
>.|17|TRBV5-1|few
CASSLASKGSRREGYTF
>.|12|TRBV24-1|.
CATSDGYYEQYF
>.|15|TRBV24-1|.
CATSWYGQKGHEQFF
>TRBD2|13|TRBV27|.
CASRGTMKYEQYF
>TRBD1|13|TRBV9|.
CASSVMQGAVQYF
>.|15|TRBV4-1|.
CASSQDGNRAEKLFF
>TRBD1|16|TRBV7-8|.
CASSLTGGSYNSPLHF
>TRBD2|17|TRBV9|.
CASSEASGGVYTGELFF
>.|15|TRBV10-2|.
CASSGGQLNYNEQFF
>TRBD2|16|TRBV15|.
CATSREGASGYNEQFF
>TRBD2|15|TRBV5-4|.
CASSFPTSGDGEQFF
>.|15|TRBV11-3|.
CASSPSAGRTDTQYF
>.|16|TRBV3-1/TRBV3-2|.
CASSQVLAVAKNIQYF
>TRBD2|20|TRBV4-2|.
CASSQEGTSGKKLAKNIQYF
>TRBD2|15|TRBV11-1|.
CASSGGLARDNEQFF
>TRBD1|13|TRBV11-2|.
CASSHTGGNEAFF
>TRBD2|17|TRBV30|once
CAWSVARTSGHSYEQYF
>TRBD1|14|TRBV6-5|.
CASSAGTGGRGYTF
>.|13|TRBV6-5|few
CASSTTTSYEQYF
>TRBD2|17|TRBV6-8|.
CASSYSRLAGEAGELFF
>.|14|TRBV7-2|.
CASSQQGASGEQYF
>TRBD2|16|TRBV18|.
CASSPSGLADSYEQYF
>TRBD1|19|TRBV4-2|.
CASSQDYQGAGSGANVLTF
>.|12|TRBV7-9|.
CASSQSTDTQYF
>TRBD2|15|TRBV5-1|.
CASSSGTSDWYEQYF
>TRBD1|15|TRBV7-8|.
CASQPGGTGMNEQYF
>.|15|TRBV28|.
CASRPSTGFGQPQHF
>.|17|TRBV13|.
CASSPTWLTGTYNEQFF
>TRBD1|13|TRBV19|.
CASRYRGLNEQFF
>TRBD2|15|TRBV29-1|.
CSAALGGKGSYEQYF
>TRBD1|13|TRBV10-2|.
CASSGQGNQPQHF
>.|13|TRBV30|once
CAWVSLSSYEQYF
>.|11|TRBV20-1|.
CSARGTDTQYF
>TRBD2|18|TRBV18|once
CASSPSTELAGGQETQYF
>TRBD1|16|TRBV27|.
CASSLMGGTGLEKLFF
>.|15|TRBV7-2|.
CASSLGGHPNTEAFF
>.|14|TRBV5-5|.
CASSFGRQVAEAFF
>.|15|TRBV6-5|.
CASSYSGGLAGELFF
>.|14|TRBV28|.
CASRVDRVGEKLFF
>TRBD2|15|TRBV4-1|few
CASSQDRLADNEQFF
>TRBD2|17|TRBV7-9|.
CASTDSGGGGVTGELFF
>TRBD2|16|TRBV10-2|.
CASRPPESGRSHEQYF
>.|16|TRBV3-1/TRBV3-2|once
CASTPFMGGGNTEAFF
>TRBD1|13|TRBV27|.
CASSLTGIYGYTF